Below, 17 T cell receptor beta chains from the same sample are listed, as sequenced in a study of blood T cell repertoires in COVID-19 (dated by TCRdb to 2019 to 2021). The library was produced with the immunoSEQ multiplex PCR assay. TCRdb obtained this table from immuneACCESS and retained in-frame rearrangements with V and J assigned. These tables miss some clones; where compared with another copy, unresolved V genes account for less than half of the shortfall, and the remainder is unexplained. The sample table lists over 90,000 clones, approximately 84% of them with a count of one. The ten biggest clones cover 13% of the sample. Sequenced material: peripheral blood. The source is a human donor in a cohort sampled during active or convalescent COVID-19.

Here the CDR3 reads CASKQSSTGELFF. The CDR3 nucleotides are TGTGCCAGTAAGCAATCTTCCACCGGGGAGCTGTTTTTT. The chain links TRBV19 to TRBJ2-2, with D hard to call. This CDR3 has 13 amino acids. Germline V gene sequence: CDR1 LNHDA, CDR2 SQIVND (reference sequence). Trimming took 7 bases from V and 4 from J, leaving 10 bases between them.

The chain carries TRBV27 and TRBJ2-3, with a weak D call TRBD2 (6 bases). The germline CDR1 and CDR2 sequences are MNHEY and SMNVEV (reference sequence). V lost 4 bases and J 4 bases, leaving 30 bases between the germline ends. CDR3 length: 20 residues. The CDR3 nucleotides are TGTGCCAGCAGTTCCCCGGTGACTTTAAAGGAGGGGATGGCCCCAGATACGCAGTATTTT. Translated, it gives CASSSPVTLKEGMAPDTQYF.

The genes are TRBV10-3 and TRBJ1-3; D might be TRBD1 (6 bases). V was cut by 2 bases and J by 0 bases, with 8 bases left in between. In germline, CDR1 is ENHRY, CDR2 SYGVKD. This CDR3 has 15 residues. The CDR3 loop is CAISETGHSGNTIYF. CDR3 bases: TGTGCCATCAGTGAGACAGGGCACTCTGGAAACACCATATATTTT.

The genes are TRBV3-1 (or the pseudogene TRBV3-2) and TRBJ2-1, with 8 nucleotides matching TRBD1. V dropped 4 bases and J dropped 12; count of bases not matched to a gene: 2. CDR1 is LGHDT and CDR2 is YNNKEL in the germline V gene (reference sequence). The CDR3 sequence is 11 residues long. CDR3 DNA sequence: TGTGCCAGCAGCCCCGGGACAGGGCAGTTCTTC. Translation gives CASSPGTGQFF.

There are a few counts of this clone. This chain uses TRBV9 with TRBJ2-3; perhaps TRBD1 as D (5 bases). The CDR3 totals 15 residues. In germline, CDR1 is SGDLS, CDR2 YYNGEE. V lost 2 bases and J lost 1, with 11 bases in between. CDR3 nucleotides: TGTGCCAGCAGCGTGGTAGGGGCGGGCACAGATACGCAGTATTTT. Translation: CASSVVGAGTDTQYF.

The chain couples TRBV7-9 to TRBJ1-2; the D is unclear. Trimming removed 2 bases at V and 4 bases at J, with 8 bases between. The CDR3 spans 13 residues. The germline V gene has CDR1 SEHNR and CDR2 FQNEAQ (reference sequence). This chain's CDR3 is CASSLMRGYGYTF. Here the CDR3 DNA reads TGTGCCAGCAGCTTAATGCGGGGCTATGGCTACACCTTC.

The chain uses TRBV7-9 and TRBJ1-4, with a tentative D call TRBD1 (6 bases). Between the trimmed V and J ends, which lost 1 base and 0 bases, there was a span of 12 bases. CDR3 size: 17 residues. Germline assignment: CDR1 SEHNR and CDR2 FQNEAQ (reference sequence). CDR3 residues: CASSLVTGSTTNEKLFF. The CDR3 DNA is TGTGCCAGCAGCTTAGTGACAGGATCCACAACTAATGAAAAACTGTTTTTT. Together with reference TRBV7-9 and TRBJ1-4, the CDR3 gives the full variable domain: DTGVSQNPRHKITKRGQNVTFRCDPISEHNRLYWYRQTLGQGPEFLTYFQNEAQLEKSRLLSDRFSAERPKGSFSTLEIQRTEQGDSAMYLCASSLVTGSTTNEKLFFGSGTQLSVL.

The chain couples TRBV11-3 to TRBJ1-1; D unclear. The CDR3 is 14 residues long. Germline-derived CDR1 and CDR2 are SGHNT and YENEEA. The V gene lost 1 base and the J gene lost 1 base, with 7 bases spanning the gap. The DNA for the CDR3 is TGTGCCAGCAGCTTAGGAGCGGGGAACACTGAAGCTTTCTTT. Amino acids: CASSLGAGNTEAFF.

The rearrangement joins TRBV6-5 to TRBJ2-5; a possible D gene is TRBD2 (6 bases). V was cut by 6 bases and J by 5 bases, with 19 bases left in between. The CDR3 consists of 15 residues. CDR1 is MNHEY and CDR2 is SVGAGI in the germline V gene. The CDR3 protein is CASSGQGDFLETQYF. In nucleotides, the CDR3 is TGTGCCAGCAGCGGGCAAGGGGACTTTTTGGAGACCCAGTACTTC.

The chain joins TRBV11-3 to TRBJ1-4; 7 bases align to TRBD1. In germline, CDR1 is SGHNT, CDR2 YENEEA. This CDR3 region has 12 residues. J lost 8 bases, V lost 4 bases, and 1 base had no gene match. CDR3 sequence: CASSSTGEKLFF. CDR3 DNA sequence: TGTGCCAGCAGCTCGACAGGGGAAAAACTGTTTTTT.

The CDR3 sequence is CASSSPGTGGGEQFF. For the CDR3, the DNA is TGTGCCAGTAGTAGTCCCGGGACAGGGGGCGGTGAGCAGTTCTTC. The chain uses TRBV19 and TRBJ2-1; 12 positions agree with TRBD1. The CDR3 consists of 15 residues. Per germline, CDR1 LNHDA and CDR2 SQIVND (reference sequence). The V and J ends lost 4 bases and 9 bases, in that order; junction bases with no gene match: 7.

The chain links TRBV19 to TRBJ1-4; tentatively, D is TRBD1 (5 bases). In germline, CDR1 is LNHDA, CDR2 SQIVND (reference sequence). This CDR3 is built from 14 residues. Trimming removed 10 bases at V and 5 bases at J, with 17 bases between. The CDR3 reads CATSRDSANEKLFF. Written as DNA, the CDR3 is TGTGCCACATCACGGGACTCGGCAAATGAAAAACTGTTTTTT.

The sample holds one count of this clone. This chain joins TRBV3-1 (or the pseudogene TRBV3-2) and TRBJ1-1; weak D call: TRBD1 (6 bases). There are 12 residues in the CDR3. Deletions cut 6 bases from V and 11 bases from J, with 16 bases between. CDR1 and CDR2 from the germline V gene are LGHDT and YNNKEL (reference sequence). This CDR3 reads CASSSGQLAAFF. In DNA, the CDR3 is TGTGCCAGCAGTTCTGGACAGTTGGCGGCTTTCTTT.

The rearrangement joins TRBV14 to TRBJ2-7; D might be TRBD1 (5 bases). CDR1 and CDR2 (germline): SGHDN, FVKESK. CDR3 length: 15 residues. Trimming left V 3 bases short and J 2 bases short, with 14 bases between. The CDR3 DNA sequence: TGTGCCAGCAGCCATAGACCAGGGCTCCCCTACGAGCAGTACTTC. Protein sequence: CASSHRPGLPYEQYF.

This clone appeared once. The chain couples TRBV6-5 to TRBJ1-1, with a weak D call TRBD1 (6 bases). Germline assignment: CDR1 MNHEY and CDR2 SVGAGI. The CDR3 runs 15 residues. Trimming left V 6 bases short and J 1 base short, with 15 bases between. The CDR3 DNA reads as TGTGCCAGCAGCCCACAGGGAGGGGAGAACACTGAAGCTTTCTTT. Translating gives CASSPQGGENTEAFF.

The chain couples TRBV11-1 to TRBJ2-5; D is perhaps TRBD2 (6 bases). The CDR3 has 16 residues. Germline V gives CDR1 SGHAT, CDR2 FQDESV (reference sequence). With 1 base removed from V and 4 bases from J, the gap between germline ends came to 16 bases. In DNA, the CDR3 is TGTGCCAGCAGCTTAGTGGTCTCAGTCGGGGGAGAGACCCAGTACTTC. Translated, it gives CASSLVVSVGGETQYF. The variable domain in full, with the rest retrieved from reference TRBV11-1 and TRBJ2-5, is EAEVAQSPRYKITEKSQAVAFWCDPISGHATLYWYRQILGQGPELLVQFQDESVVDDSQLPKDRFSAERLKGVDSTLKIQPAELGDSAMYLCASSLVVSVGGETQYFGPGTRLLVL.

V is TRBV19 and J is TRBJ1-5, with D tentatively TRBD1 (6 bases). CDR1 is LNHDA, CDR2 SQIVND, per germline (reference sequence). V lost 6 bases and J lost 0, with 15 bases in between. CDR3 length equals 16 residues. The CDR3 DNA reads TGTGCCAGTAGGACCCGACAGGATAATAGCAATCAGCCCCAGCATTTT. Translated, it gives CASRTRQDNSNQPQHF. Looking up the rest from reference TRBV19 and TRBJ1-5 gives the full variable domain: DGGITQSPKYLFRKEGQNVTLSCEQNLNHDAMYWYRQDPGQGLRLIYYSQIVNDFQKGDIAEGYSVSREKKESFPLTVTSAQKNPTAFYLCASRTRQDNSNQPQHFGDGTRLSIL.